Below are 29 T cell receptor beta chains sequenced from a single sample in a study of identical twins. TCRdb analysed the 5' RACE reads with MiXCR anew, one entry per CDR3 protein. The table lists about 520,000 distinct CDR3 sequences, 20% to 25% of them singletons. Another study also made use of these data, one on T cells expressing NK-cell markers.

The specimen sequenced was CD4+ T cells sorted from blood. The receptors were sampled from a woman under 30 in good health.

The V and J genes are TRBV11-2 and TRBJ1-2; D ambiguous. With 1 base removed from V and 5 bases from J, the gap between germline ends came to 8 bases. This CDR3 region has 13 residues. Germline-derived CDR1 and CDR2 are SGHAT and FQNNGV. The CDR3: CASSLASTYGYTF. CDR3 nucleotide sequence: TGTGCCAGCAGCTTAGCCAGTACGTATGGCTACACCTTC.

This chain uses TRBV10-2 with TRBJ2-5, with a possible D match to TRBD1 (5 bases). Germline V gene sequence: CDR1 WSHSY, CDR2 SAAADI. The CDR3 spans 15 residues. V lost 2 bases to trimming and J lost 9 bases, with 19 bases between them. CDR3 sequence (DNA): TGCGCCAGCAGTGAGGGAGTGGAAGGGGCGTGGGCCCAGTACTTC. Its translation: CASSEGVEGAWAQYF.

The chain links TRBV5-5 to TRBJ2-2, with TRBD2 matching over 8 bases. This CDR3 region has 15 residues. CDR1 and CDR2 from the germline V gene are SGHKS and YYEKEE (reference sequence). J was trimmed by 3 bases and V by 9 bases; bases with no gene match: 10. CDR3 in DNA: TGTGCCACCCCCAGGAGCGGGAGAGACACCGGGGAGCTGTTTTTT. It is translated as CATPRSGRDTGELFF.

The V and J genes are TRBV7-2 and TRBJ1-5; no firm D call. Trimming took 1 base from V and 11 from J, leaving 12 bases between them. Germline-derived CDR1 and CDR2 are SGHTA and FQGNSA. The CDR3 length is 13 residues. The CDR3 sequence is CASSLDPGRAQHF. The CDR3 DNA reads TGTGCCAGCAGCTTAGACCCTGGGAGGGCCCAGCATTTT.

The V call is TRBV5-1, the J call TRBJ1-1; D gene unclear. Trimming left V 0 bases short and J 4 bases short, with 13 bases between. This CDR3 comprises 15 residues. CDR1 is SGHRS, CDR2 YFSETQ, per germline. The CDR3 DNA is TGCGCCAGCAGCTTGGCCGAGAAAGGGCCCACTGAAGCTTTCTTT. Its translation is CASSLAEKGPTEAFF.

The chain combines TRBV6-5 with TRBJ2-6; the D is unclear. The CDR3 has 17 amino acids. Per the germline V gene, CDR1 is MNHEY and CDR2 is SVGAGI. With 2 bases removed from V and 4 bases from J, the gap between germline ends came to 15 bases. CDR3 region: CASSYQAGVRGANVLTF. DNA for the CDR3: TGTGCCAGCAGTTACCAAGCAGGAGTGCGCGGGGCCAACGTCCTGACTTTC.

This clonotype occurred a few times. The chain employs TRBV20-1 and TRBJ2-1; possible D gene TRBD2, 5 bases. CDR3 length: 12 residues. V lost 5 bases, J lost 3 bases, and 8 bases lay in between. Germline lookup yields CDR1 DFQATT and CDR2 SNEGSKA (reference sequence). CDR3 nucleotides: TGCAGTGCTGGGGAGCGCTACAATGAGCAGTTCTTC. Its translation is CSAGERYNEQFF.

This clonotype was picked up a small number of times. The rearrangement links TRBV29-1 to TRBJ2-1, with D perhaps TRBD1 (6 bases). This CDR3 comprises 14 residues. V was trimmed by 4 bases and J by 3 bases, leaving 13 bases between them. Germline V gene data show CDR1 as SQVTM and CDR2 as ANQGSEA. Here the CDR3 reads CSVGRTANYNEQFF. CDR3 DNA: TGCAGCGTTGGAAGGACAGCGAACTACAATGAGCAGTTCTTC.

The rearrangement joins TRBV20-1 to TRBJ1-1; D ambiguous. Trimming stripped 6 bases from V and 4 bases from J, with 18 bases between. Germline V gene sequence: CDR1 DFQATT, CDR2 SNEGSKA (reference sequence). This CDR3 is built from 14 residues. The CDR3 spells CSAYLGRAGTEAFF. The CDR3 bases are TGCAGTGCCTACCTAGGGAGGGCGGGCACTGAAGCTTTCTTT.

This clonotype was found a few times. This rearrangement joins TRBV29-1 to TRBJ1-2; no clear D gene. Per germline, CDR1 SQVTM and CDR2 ANQGSEA. This CDR3 has 13 residues. The V end lost 5 bases, the J end lost 4 bases, and 14 bases lay between the germline ends. DNA of the CDR3: TGCAGCGTTTTCGTCTGGTCGGGCTATGGCTACACCTTC. It yields the protein CSVFVWSGYGYTF.

This clonotype has only a few counts. The chain employs TRBV3-1 and TRBJ1-5; D call uncertain. This CDR3 has 13 amino acids. Looked up from germline, CDR1 is LGHDT and CDR2 is YNNKEL (reference sequence). The V end lost 1 base, the J end lost 7 bases, and 8 bases lay between the germline ends. For the CDR3, the DNA is TGTGCCAGCAGCCAAGGGGTTCACCAGCCCCAGCATTTT. Its protein product is CASSQGVHQPQHF.

The chain combines TRBV5-1 with TRBJ2-1; 8 nucleotides line up with TRBD1. Germline V gives CDR1 SGHRS, CDR2 YFSETQ. This CDR3 contains 14 residues. J lost 5 bases, V lost 3 bases, and 4 bases had no gene match. The CDR3 here is CASSWGQENNEQFF. The CDR3 bases are TGCGCCAGCAGCTGGGGACAGGAGAACAATGAGCAGTTCTTC.

This clonotype has only a few counts. This chain connects TRBV12-3 or TRBV12-4 to TRBJ2-1; unclear D gene. V was clipped by 7 bases and J by 0 bases, with 13 bases between them. CDR3 length: 15 residues. CDR3 sequence: CASTMGGSSYNEQFF. The DNA of the CDR3 is TGTGCCAGCACGATGGGCGGCAGCTCCTACAATGAGCAGTTCTTC.

This clonotype has more than one count but fewer than ten. The V and J genes are TRBV12-3 or TRBV12-4 and TRBJ1-4; D possibly corresponds to TRBD1 (5 bases). The CDR3 consists of 15 residues. Trimming cost V 4 bases and J 6 bases, with 15 bases left between them. As DNA, the CDR3 is TGTGCCAGCAGTTCGGGTCAGGGTGAGGATGAAAAACTGTTTTTT. It encodes CASSSGQGEDEKLFF.

This sequence joins TRBV6-2 or TRBV6-3 and TRBJ2-5, with 11 bases aligning to TRBD2. Germline loops: CDR1 MNHEY, CDR2 SVGEGT. J lost 3 bases, V lost 6 bases, and 3 bases had no gene match. This CDR3 spans 14 amino acids. Here the CDR3 DNA reads TGTGCCAGCAGGACGACTAGCGGGGAAGAGACCCAGTACTTC. It encodes CASRTTSGEETQYF.

This chain joins TRBV11-2 and TRBJ2-5; D gene ambiguous. Trimming took off 6 bases at V and 1 base at J, with 9 bases between the two ends. In germline, CDR1 is SGHAT, CDR2 FQNNGV. CDR3 size: 13 residues. CDR3 in amino acids: CASSKGSQETQYF. The CDR3 DNA reads as TGTGCCAGCAGTAAGGGAAGCCAAGAGACCCAGTACTTC.

The table lists this clonotype with many counts. V gene TRBV5-1 combines with J gene TRBJ2-1, with D hard to call. The CDR3 is 15 residues long. With 0 bases removed from V and 5 bases from J, the gap between germline ends came to 12 bases. Germline values: CDR1 SGHRS, CDR2 YFSETQ. CDR3 loop: CASSLVLSTHNEQFF. The CDR3 coding sequence is TGCGCCAGCAGCTTGGTGCTATCTACCCACAATGAGCAGTTCTTC.

V gene TRBV3-1 combines with J gene TRBJ2-1; D gene uncertain. The CDR3 extends over 13 amino acids. Germline V gene sequence: CDR1 LGHDT, CDR2 YNNKEL (reference sequence). V lost 4 bases, J lost 7 bases, and 11 bases lay in between. The CDR3 protein is CASSPRNFNEQFF. The CDR3, as DNA: TGTGCCAGCAGCCCGAGGAACTTTAATGAGCAGTTCTTC.

This clonotype occurred a few times. J is TRBJ1-1 and V is TRBV29-1; D is undetermined. Germline V gene lookup returns CDR1 SQVTM and CDR2 ANQGSEA. CDR3 length: 11 residues. Trimming cost V 7 bases and J 6 bases, with 12 bases left between them. The CDR3 region has the DNA TGCAGCGGAGGAGGTAGGCCTGAAGCTTTCTTT. Encoded protein: CSGGGRPEAFF.

The CDR3 loop reads CASRRTDEAFF. The CDR3 coding sequence is TGTGCCAGCAGGCGGACGGATGAAGCTTTCTTT. The rearrangement uses TRBV7-9 and TRBJ1-1; D is ambiguous. The CDR3 loop spans 11 amino acids. CDR1 is SEHNR and CDR2 is FQNEAQ in the germline V gene (reference sequence). V shed 6 bases and J shed 7 bases, with 9 bases lying between them.

The chain has TRBV12-3 or TRBV12-4 and TRBJ2-3, with TRBD2 identical over 8 bases. The ends lost 2 bases at V and 4 bases at J; junction bases unmatched: 8. The CDR3 runs to 16 residues. Here the CDR3 DNA reads TGTGCCAGCAGTTTATTCCCAGCGGGAGCCCCAGATACGCAGTATTTT. It yields the protein CASSLFPAGAPDTQYF.

V gene TRBV20-1 combines with J gene TRBJ1-2; 8 bases line up with TRBD1. Germline V gene sequence: CDR1 DFQATT, CDR2 SNEGSKA (reference sequence). The CDR3 consists of 14 residues. V dropped 4 bases and J dropped 7; count of bases not matched to a gene: 11. CDR3 sequence: CSAKDRGVLGGYTF. CDR3 nucleotides: TGCAGTGCTAAAGACAGGGGCGTTTTAGGTGGCTACACCTTC.

The genes are TRBV29-1 and TRBJ2-1, with TRBD2 matching over 14 bases. Trimming cost V 7 bases and J 1 base; bases outside gene matches: 6. From germline, CDR1 is SQVTM and CDR2 ANQGSEA. The length of the CDR3 is 16 residues. In DNA, the CDR3 is TGCAGCGCCGGGACTAGCGGGAGCCGGTCCTACAATGAGCAGTTCTTC. Its protein product is CSAGTSGSRSYNEQFF.

This clonotype was observed many times. The J gene is TRBJ1-2, the V gene TRBV12-3 or TRBV12-4; TRBD1 agrees at 7 bases. The CDR3 sequence is 14 residues long. V lost 8 bases, J lost 0 bases, and 6 bases stayed unmatched. CDR3 in DNA: TGTGCCAGCCTACAGGGGCAAGCTAACTATGGCTACACCTTC. Translation: CASLQGQANYGYTF.

This clonotype was found a few times. The chain uses TRBV7-9 and TRBJ2-3; no clear D. The V end was cut by 3 bases, the J end by 0 bases, with 16 bases between. Germline loops: CDR1 SEHNR, CDR2 FQNEAQ (reference sequence). This CDR3 has 17 residues. CDR3 in DNA: TGTGCCAGCAGCTTTGGGCAGTCTGCACTGAGCACAGATACGCAGTATTTT. It translates to CASSFGQSALSTDTQYF. The full variable domain, with the rest looked up from reference TRBV7-9 and TRBJ2-3, is DTGVSQNPRHKITKRGQNVTFRCDPISEHNRLYWYRQTLGQGPEFLTYFQNEAQLEKSRLLSDRFSAERPKGSFSTLEIQRTEQGDSAMYLCASSFGQSALSTDTQYFGPGTRLTVL.

V gene TRBV20-1 combines with J gene TRBJ2-1; 11 bases are a match to TRBD1. This CDR3 has 14 residues. V gave up 6 bases and J gave up 6 bases; unmatched junction bases: 7. Germline CDR1 and CDR2: DFQATT and SNEGSKA (reference sequence). The DNA of the CDR3 is TGCAGTGCGCCTAAAGGGACAGGGGGCAATGAGCAGTTCTTC. Translating it yields CSAPKGTGGNEQFF.

There are a few counts of this clonotype. J is TRBJ2-3 and V is TRBV7-2; 8 bases map to TRBD2. CDR1 and CDR2 from the germline V gene are SGHTA and FQGNSA. J lost 4 bases, V lost 5 bases, and 11 bases had no gene match. The CDR3 loop spans 16 amino acids. The CDR3 DNA is TGTGCCAGCAGCGCAGACGGGGGACTAGACCCAGATACGCAGTATTTT. As protein: CASSADGGLDPDTQYF.

This clonotype was picked up a small number of times. CDR3 loop: CASSLRLVVVSSTDTQYF. The CDR3 DNA reads as TGTGCCAGCAGCCTTCGGCTAGTCGTGGTTTCTAGCACAGATACGCAGTATTTT. This chain connects TRBV7-2 to TRBJ2-3, with D unresolved. Trimming took 5 bases from V and 0 from J, leaving 21 bases between them. This CDR3 region has 18 residues. Looked up from germline, CDR1 is SGHTA and CDR2 is FQGNSA.

The V call is TRBV20-1, the J call TRBJ2-3; 9 positions match TRBD1. V shed 6 bases and J 1 base; nucleotides not matched to a gene: 5. The CDR3 has 14 residues. From germline, CDR1 is DFQATT and CDR2 SNEGSKA (reference sequence). CDR3 sequence reads: CSAGQGSGTDTQYF. In DNA, the CDR3 is TGCAGTGCAGGACAGGGGAGTGGCACAGATACGCAGTATTTT.